This T cell receptor (beta chain) is drawn from a study of shared clonotypes between healthy human individuals. CD45RA+ naive and CD45RA-negative memory subsets were separated from CD4+ cells. With regard to this clone: Its antigen is not identified.

The study, taken as a whole, reports: Larger estimated richness was generally seen in naive subsets than in memory subsets. Among non-shared clonotypes, generation probabilities were lower than among those shared by all four donors.

Germline V gene lookup returns CDR1 LNHDA and CDR2 SQIVND (reference sequence). V lost 5 bases, J lost 4 bases, and 14 bases lay in between. CDR3 length: 14 amino acids. Sorted-subset replicate PCR reactions contained around 220 ng DNA, corresponding to about 30,000 T cell genomes. Assay used: immunoSEQ multiplex PCR; TCRdb lists only in-frame clones, some missing. The table shows about a million clones, with 60% to 80% occurring only once. The genes are TRBV19 and TRBJ1-2, with D possibly being TRBD1 (5 bases). The TCR sequence derives from a man aged 18-30 years in good health. Some clones in this sample may be carry-over from other donors' samples. The sequenced sample consisted of memory CD4+ T cells from PBMCs. As for subset: CD45RA-negative fraction. CDR3 DNA: TGTGCCAGTAGTCCGGGGACGGAAATCTATGGCTACACCTTC. Translation: CASSPGTEIYGYTF.